The 22 T cell receptor beta chains below all came from one sample that was sequenced in a study of T cell responses to AZD1222 COVID-19 vaccine. Generated by immunoSEQ multiplex PCR, the TCRdb table keeps only in-frame clones and is missing some. The sample has roughly 120,000 clones; about nine tenths are singletons. Sequencing was performed on peripheral blood, taken 28 days after the second AZD1222 dose. The receptors were gathered from an adult who received the AZD1222 COVID-19 vaccine.

This chain connects TRBV18 to TRBJ2-7; D is perhaps TRBD1 (5 bases). The germline V and J ends were trimmed by 6 bases and 2 bases, with 11 bases remaining between them. This CDR3 has 13 residues. Germline values: CDR1 KGHSH, CDR2 LQKENI. The CDR3 DNA follows: TGTGCCAGCTCCCTGACAGAAACCTACGAGCAGTACTTC. Amino acid sequence: CASSLTETYEQYF.

V usage is TRBV2 and J usage is TRBJ2-1; D is ambiguous. The germline CDR1 and CDR2 sequences are SNHLY and FYNNEI. Between the trimmed V and J ends, which lost 8 bases and 6 bases, there was a span of 8 bases. This CDR3 region has 11 residues. The CDR3 DNA reads TGTGCCAGCTGCACGTTCAATGAGCAGTTCTTC. Protein: CASCTFNEQFF.

This sequence joins TRBV18 and TRBJ2-1; 10 nucleotides match TRBD1. The germline V gene encodes CDR1 KGHSH and CDR2 LQKENI. There are 17 residues in the CDR3. The J segment lost 8 bases and the V segment lost 5 bases, leaving 15 bases of the junction unmatched. The CDR3 nucleotides are TGTGCCAGCTCATTCGACAGGGGGCGCGGGTATCAGTATGAGCAGTTCTTC. Amino acids: CASSFDRGRGYQYEQFF.

This chain connects TRBV6-4 to TRBJ2-3; D is perhaps TRBD1 (5 bases). Germline CDR1 is MRHNA and CDR2 is SNTAGT. The length of the CDR3 is 15 residues. Trimming shortened V by 2 bases and J by 5 bases, and 14 bases separated the two germline ends. CDR3 bases: TGTGCCAGCAGTGACCGGGTTCAGGGCATAGATACGCAGTATTTT. Its protein product is CASSDRVQGIDTQYF.

The chain links TRBV6-5 to TRBJ1-5; D is unresolved. Germline CDR1 is MNHEY and CDR2 is SVGAGI. V lost 6 bases and J lost 11, with 20 bases in between. CDR3 length: 14 amino acids. The CDR3 DNA is TGTGCCAGCAGGTTCAACCCCTCGGGATCGGCCCAGCATTTT. Protein sequence: CASRFNPSGSAQHF.

This rearrangement joins TRBV18 to TRBJ2-2; D may be TRBD1 or TRBD2 (5 bases each). The V end was cut by 6 bases, the J end by 0 bases, with 14 bases between. The CDR3 is 16 amino acids. Germline V gene sequence: CDR1 KGHSH, CDR2 LQKENI. Here the CDR3 DNA reads TGTGCCAGCTCCAACCTGGGACCTACGAACACCGGGGAGCTGTTTTTT. Amino acids: CASSNLGPTNTGELFF.

The V call is TRBV14, the J call TRBJ2-3, with TRBD2 matching over 11 bases. Germline V CDR1 and CDR2: SGHDN, FVKESK. V shed 1 base, J shed 12 bases, and the junction held 9 bases outside the gene matches. The CDR3 spans 15 residues. In DNA form, the CDR3 reads TGTGCCAGCAGCCAAGCCTCGGCTAGCGGGGGGTCCCAGTATTTT. Translating gives CASSQASASGGSQYF.

The chain employs TRBV4-2 and TRBJ2-7, with no clear D. CDR1 LGHNA and CDR2 YNFKEQ come from the germline V gene. The V gene lost 3 bases and the J gene lost 1 base, with 19 bases spanning the gap. CDR3 length: 17 residues. DNA of the CDR3: TGTGCCAGCAGCCACCCGACCTTGGGCAGCCAGTCCTACGAGCAGTACTTC. This sequence encodes CASSHPTLGSQSYEQYF.

The J gene is TRBJ2-7, the V gene TRBV5-4; D gene unclear. Germline CDR1 reads SGHNT; CDR2 reads YYREEE (reference sequence). V gave up 4 bases and J gave up 2 bases, with 10 bases separating them. This CDR3 region has 13 residues. DNA of the CDR3: TGTGCCAGCAGCATCCCCGGGCCCTACGAGCAGTACTTC. Translated, it gives CASSIPGPYEQYF.

This sequence joins TRBV7-2 and TRBJ2-3; D not resolved. The length of the CDR3 is 15 residues. Trimming removed 4 bases at V and 3 bases at J, with 14 bases between. Germline CDR1 and CDR2: SGHTA and FQGNSA. This CDR3 reads CASSSRRRATDTQYF. The CDR3 nucleotides read TGTGCCAGCAGCTCCCGACGCCGAGCGACAGATACGCAGTATTTT.

This sequence joins TRBV29-1 and TRBJ2-3; possible D gene TRBD1, 6 bases. CDR3 length equals 14 residues. Germline CDR1 is SQVTM and CDR2 is ANQGSEA. Trimming shortened V by 4 bases and J by 2 bases, and 13 bases separated the two germline ends. In DNA form, the CDR3 reads TGCAGCGTTGGCCCCACAGGGAACACAGATACGCAGTATTTT. It yields the protein CSVGPTGNTDTQYF.

This sequence joins TRBV29-1 and TRBJ2-7; weak D call: TRBD2 (6 bases). The CDR3 consists of 12 residues. Trimming pared 1 base from V and 5 bases from J, leaving 9 bases between. The germline CDR1 and CDR2 sequences are SQVTM and ANQGSEA. The CDR3, as DNA: TGCAGCGTTGAAGGAGCGGGTGACGAGCAGTACTTC. Translating gives CSVEGAGDEQYF.

This clone was seen once. The rearrangement links TRBV9 to TRBJ1-1, with D unresolved. Per the germline V gene, CDR1 is SGDLS and CDR2 is YYNGEE. V lost 1 base and J lost 1, with 8 bases in between. This CDR3 has 14 residues. This CDR3 is CASSVSPWNTEAFF. The CDR3 DNA is TGTGCCAGCAGCGTAAGCCCGTGGAACACTGAAGCTTTCTTT. Variable domain in full (rest from reference TRBV9 and TRBJ1-1): DSGVTQTPKHLITATGQRVTLRCSPRSGDLSVYWYQQSLDQGLQFLIQYYNGEERAKGNILERFSAQQFPDLHSELNLSSLELGDSALYFCASSVSPWNTEAFFGQGTRLTVV.

J is TRBJ1-6 and V is TRBV18; D is perhaps TRBD1 (6 bases). CDR1 KGHSH and CDR2 LQKENI come from the germline V gene. CDR3 size: 18 residues. V lost 3 bases and J 3 bases, leaving 18 bases between the germline ends. CDR3: CASSPTGGGGLYNSPLHF. The CDR3 DNA follows: TGTGCCAGCTCACCGACAGGTGGGGGGGGCCTCTATAATTCACCCCTCCACTTT.

A remark on this clone: Other DNA sequences in the same sample also yield this CDR3. The chain links TRBV18 to TRBJ1-2; 7 nucleotides align to TRBD1. CDR3 length: 15 residues. The J segment lost 3 bases and the V segment lost 1 base, leaving 5 bases of the junction unmatched. The germline V gene has CDR1 KGHSH and CDR2 LQKENI. The CDR3 loop reads CASSPRQGRDYGYTF. CDR3 bases: TGTGCCAGCTCACCACGACAGGGAAGGGACTATGGCTACACCTTC.

This sequence joins TRBV28 and TRBJ2-3; D is ambiguous. CDR3 length: 17 residues. V was trimmed by 3 bases and J by 2 bases, leaving 18 bases between them. Looked up from germline, CDR1 is MDHEN and CDR2 is SYDVKM. This CDR3 reads CASSFFGRTHNTDTQYF. In nucleotides, the CDR3 is TGTGCCAGCAGTTTTTTTGGACGCACACATAACACAGATACGCAGTATTTT.

This chain connects TRBV6-2 or TRBV6-3 to TRBJ1-2; D possibly corresponds to TRBD1 (5 bases). The length of the CDR3 is 14 residues. Germline CDR1 reads MNHEY; CDR2 reads SVGEGT. Trimming took off 5 bases at V and 2 bases at J, with 12 bases between the two ends. The CDR3 loop is CASSSMGRNYGYTF. DNA of the CDR3: TGTGCCAGCAGTAGTATGGGACGGAACTATGGCTACACCTTC.

The chain couples TRBV6-5 to TRBJ1-2; no clear D gene. The V gene lost 2 bases and the J gene lost 4 bases, with 5 bases spanning the gap. The CDR3 loop spans 12 amino acids. CDR1 is MNHEY and CDR2 is SVGAGI in the germline V gene. The CDR3 sequence is CASSYGGYGYTF. CDR3 DNA: TGTGCCAGCAGTTACGGCGGCTATGGCTACACCTTC.

The J gene is TRBJ2-3, the V gene TRBV7-2; D not certain. The germline V and J ends were trimmed by 5 bases and 6 bases, with 15 bases remaining between them. CDR3 length: 14 residues. The germline gives CDR1 SGHTA, CDR2 FQGNSA. CDR3 amino acids: CASSPYNLFDTQYF. The CDR3 region has the DNA TGTGCCAGCAGCCCCTATAATCTTTTTGATACGCAGTATTTT. Full variable domain (outside the CDR3, taken from reference TRBV7-2 and TRBJ2-3): GAGVSQSPSNKVTEKGKDVELRCDPISGHTALYWYRQSLGQGLEFLIYFQGNSAPDKSGLPSDRFSAERTGGSVSTLTIQRTQQEDSAVYLCASSPYNLFDTQYFGPGTRLTVL.

The CDR3 DNA reads TGTGCCAGTATCTCAAGACGACGGGGTAACTATGGCTACACCTTC. Its protein is CASISRRRGNYGYTF. The chain employs TRBV19 and TRBJ1-2; the D is unclear. The CDR3 length is 15 residues. The ends were cut back, 7 bases at V and 1 base at J, with 16 bases in the middle. Germline lookup yields CDR1 LNHDA and CDR2 SQIVND (reference sequence).

The chain recombines TRBV9 with TRBJ1-5; 7 positions match TRBD1. Trimming removed 0 bases from V and 4 bases from J; junction bases left unmatched: 4. Germline assignment: CDR1 SGDLS and CDR2 YYNGEE. There are 15 residues in the CDR3. CDR3 nucleotides: TGTGCCAGCAGCGTAGACACAGGGGATAATCAGCCCCAGCATTTT. Protein product: CASSVDTGDNQPQHF.

The rearrangement links TRBV12-3 or TRBV12-4 to TRBJ2-3; 7 bases line up with TRBD1. The trim removed 6 bases at V and 6 bases at J, leaving 6 bases unmatched. The CDR3 loop spans 13 amino acids. For the CDR3, the DNA is TGTGCCAGCAGACTACAGGGGTTGGATACGCAGTATTTT. Translating it yields CASRLQGLDTQYF.